This T cell receptor delta chain is drawn from a study of γδ T cells in repeated Plasmodium falciparum infection. The CDR3 is made up of 17 amino acids. V was shortened by 1 base and J by 0 bases, with 15 bases between the two germline ends. Germline V gene data show CDR1 as TSWWSYY and CDR2 as QGS. Gammadelta T cells were flow-sorted from PBMC into Vgamma9/Vdelta2+ and Vdelta2-negative populations for bulk analysis. This clone showed up many times. Its antigen remains unidentified. TCRdb reprocessed the multiplex PCR reads through CATT. The data contain more than 70,000 delta-chain clones, less than 1% of them singletons. General observations from the study: Vdelta2-negative gammadelta repertoires appeared less diverse and less shared in Malian than Australian children.

The TCR comes from a pool of human donors (malaria-infected and uninfected, not separated). This chain uses TRDV1 with TRDJ1, with D tentatively TRDD3 (5 bases). The sequencing input was gamma-delta T cells from blood. The CDR3 DNA reads as TGTGCTCTTGGGGAACGATCCGGGGGCCCAAACACCGATAAACTCATCTTT. This translates into CALGERSGGPNTDKLIF.